What follows is one T cell receptor beta chain and its context. Sequencing was performed with immunoSEQ multiplex PCR; in TCRdb, only in-frame clones are kept and a portion is missing. The table records about 110,000 clones, roughly 90% of them present only once. These data are taken from a study of control samples from healthy donors and cancer patients. Germline V gene lookup returns CDR1 DFQATT and CDR2 SNEGSKA (reference sequence). The CDR3 extends over 11 amino acids. V lost 3 bases, J lost 5 bases, and 4 bases lay in between. This chain uses TRBV20-1 with TRBJ1-4; no firm D call. The sequencing sample was made of PBMCs. The TCR comes from a woman aged 55-69 years with lung cancer. The CDR3 DNA is TGCAGTGCTAGCTCAAATGAAAAACTGTTTTTT. Translation gives CSASSNEKLFF.